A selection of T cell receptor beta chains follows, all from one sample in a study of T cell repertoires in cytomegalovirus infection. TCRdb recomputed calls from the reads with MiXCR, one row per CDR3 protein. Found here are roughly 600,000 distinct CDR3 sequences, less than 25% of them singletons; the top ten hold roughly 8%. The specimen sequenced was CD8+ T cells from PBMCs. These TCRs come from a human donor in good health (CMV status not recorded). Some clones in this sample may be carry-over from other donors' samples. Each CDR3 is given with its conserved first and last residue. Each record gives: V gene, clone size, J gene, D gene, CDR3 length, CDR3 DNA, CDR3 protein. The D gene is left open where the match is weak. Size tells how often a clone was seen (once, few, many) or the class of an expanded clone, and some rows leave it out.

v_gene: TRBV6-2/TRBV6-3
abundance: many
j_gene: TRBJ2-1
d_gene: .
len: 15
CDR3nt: TGTGCCAGCAGTTACTCGAATCCTACAGGGAATGAGCAGTTCTTC
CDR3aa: CASSYSNPTGNEQFF

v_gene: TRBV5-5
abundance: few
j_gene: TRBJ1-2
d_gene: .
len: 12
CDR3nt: TGTGCCAGCACCGGAGATCACTATGGCTACACCTTC
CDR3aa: CASTGDHYGYTF

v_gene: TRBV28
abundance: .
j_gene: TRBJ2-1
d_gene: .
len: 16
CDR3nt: TGTGCCAGCAGCCGAGGACAGAGAAGCTCCTACAATGAGCAGTTCTTC
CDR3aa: CASSRGQRSSYNEQFF

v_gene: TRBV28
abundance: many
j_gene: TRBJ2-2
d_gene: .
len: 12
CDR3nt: TGTGCTAGTTCTAGCGTCACCGGGGAGCTGTTTTTT
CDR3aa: CASSSVTGELFF

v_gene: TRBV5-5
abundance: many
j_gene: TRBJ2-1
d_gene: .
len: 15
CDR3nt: TGTGCCAGCAGCTGGAAAACTTTTTCCTACAATGAGCAGTTCTTC
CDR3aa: CASSWKTFSYNEQFF

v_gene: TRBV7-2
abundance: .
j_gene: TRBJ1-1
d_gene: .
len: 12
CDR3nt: TGTGACAGCAGATTAATGGACACTGAAGCTTTCTTT
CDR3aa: CDSRLMDTEAFF

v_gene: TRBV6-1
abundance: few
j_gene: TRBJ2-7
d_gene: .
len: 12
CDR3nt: TGTGCCAGCAGTCCCAGGGGACGGGAGCAGTACTTC
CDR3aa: CASSPRGREQYF

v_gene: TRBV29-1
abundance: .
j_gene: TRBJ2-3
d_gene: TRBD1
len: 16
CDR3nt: TGCAGCGTTGAGGATACCGGGACAGCTTCGACAGATACGCAGTATTTT
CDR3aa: CSVEDTGTASTDTQYF

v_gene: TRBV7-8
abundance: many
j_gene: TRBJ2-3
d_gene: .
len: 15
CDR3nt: TGTGCCAGCAGCTTATCACCAGGGTGGGCAGATACGCAGTATTTT
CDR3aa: CASSLSPGWADTQYF

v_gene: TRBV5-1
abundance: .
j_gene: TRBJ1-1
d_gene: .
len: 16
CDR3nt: TGCGCCAGCAGCTGGGGGGCAGAAGCCGTGAACACTGAAGCTTTCTTT
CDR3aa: CASSWGAEAVNTEAFF

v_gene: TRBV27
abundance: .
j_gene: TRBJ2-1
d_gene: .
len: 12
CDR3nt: TGTGCCAGCAGTTCCGCATGGGGGAGGCAGTTCTTC
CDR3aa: CASSSAWGRQFF

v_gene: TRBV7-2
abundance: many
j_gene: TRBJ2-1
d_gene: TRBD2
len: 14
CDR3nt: TGTGCCAGCAACGGACTAGCGGGGTACAATGAGCAGTTCTTC
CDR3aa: CASNGLAGYNEQFF

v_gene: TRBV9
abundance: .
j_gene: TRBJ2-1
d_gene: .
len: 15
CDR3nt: TGTGCCAGCAGCCCACGGGGGGCCCTGGGGGATGAGCAGTTCTTC
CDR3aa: CASSPRGALGDEQFF

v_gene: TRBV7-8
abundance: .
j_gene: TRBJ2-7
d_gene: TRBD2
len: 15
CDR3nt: TGTGCCAGCAGCTCCTCCGGGACTAGAGCGAACGAGCAGTACTTC
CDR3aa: CASSSSGTRANEQYF

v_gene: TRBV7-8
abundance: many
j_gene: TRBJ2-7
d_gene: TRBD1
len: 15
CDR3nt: TGTGCCAGCAGCTCTCGGACAGGGTTTCTCTACGAGCAGTACTTC
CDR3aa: CASSSRTGFLYEQYF

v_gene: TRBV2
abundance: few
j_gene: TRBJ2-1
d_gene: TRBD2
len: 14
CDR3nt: TGTGCCAGCATAGGAGAAGCGGGGGGCAATGAGCAGTTCTTC
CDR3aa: CASIGEAGGNEQFF

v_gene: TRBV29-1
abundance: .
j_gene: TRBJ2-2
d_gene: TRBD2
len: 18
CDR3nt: TGCAGCGTTGAAGATGCAACTAGCGGGGGGGTGAACACCGGGGAGCTGTTTTTT
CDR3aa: CSVEDATSGGVNTGELFF

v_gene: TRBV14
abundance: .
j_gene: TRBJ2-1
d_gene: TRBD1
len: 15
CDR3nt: TGTGCCAGCAGCCAATGGACAGGGTCCCACAATGAGCAGTTCTTC
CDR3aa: CASSQWTGSHNEQFF

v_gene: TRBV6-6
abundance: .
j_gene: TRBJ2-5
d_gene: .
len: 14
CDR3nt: TGTGCCAGCAGTGATGGGACCCTTGGGGAGACCCAGTACTTC
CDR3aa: CASSDGTLGETQYF

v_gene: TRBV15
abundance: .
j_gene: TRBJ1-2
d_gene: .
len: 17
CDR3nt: TGTGCCACCAGCAGAGATCGGGCCCCCTGGGCTGTGGATGGCTACACCTTC
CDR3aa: CATSRDRAPWAVDGYTF

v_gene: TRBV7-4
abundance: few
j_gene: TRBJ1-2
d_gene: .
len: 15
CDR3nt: TGTGCCAGCAGCCCCCCCGGGACACCAACCTATGGCTACACCTTC
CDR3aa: CASSPPGTPTYGYTF

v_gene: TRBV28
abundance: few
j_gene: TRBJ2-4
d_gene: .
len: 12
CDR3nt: TGTGCCAGCAGCTGGATCAAAAACATTCAGTACTTC
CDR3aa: CASSWIKNIQYF

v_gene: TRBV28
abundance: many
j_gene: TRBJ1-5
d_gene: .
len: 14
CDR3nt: TGTGCCAGCAAACCTCCTAGGGGCAATCAGCCCCAGCATTTT
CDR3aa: CASKPPRGNQPQHF

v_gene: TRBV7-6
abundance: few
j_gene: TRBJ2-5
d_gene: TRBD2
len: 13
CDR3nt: TGTGCCAGCAGCCGGGGGGGTATGTCGCCCCAGTACTTC
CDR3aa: CASSRGGMSPQYF

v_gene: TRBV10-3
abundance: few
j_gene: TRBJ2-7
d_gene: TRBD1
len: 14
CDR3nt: TGTGCCATCAACGCGAGGACAGGCAACAACGAGCAGTACTTC
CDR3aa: CAINARTGNNEQYF

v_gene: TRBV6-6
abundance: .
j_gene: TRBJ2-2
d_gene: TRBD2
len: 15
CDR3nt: TGTGCCAGCAGTTACACGCCTAGCGGCCCCGGGGAGCTGTTTTTT
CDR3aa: CASSYTPSGPGELFF

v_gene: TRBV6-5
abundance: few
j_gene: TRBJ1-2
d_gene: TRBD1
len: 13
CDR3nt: TGTGCCAGCAGCCCAGGGGGCGACTATGGCTACACCTTC
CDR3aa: CASSPGGDYGYTF

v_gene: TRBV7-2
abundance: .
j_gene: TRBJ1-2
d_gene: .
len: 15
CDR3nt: TGTGCCAGCAGCTTAGGTTACTCAGGTTCTTGGGGCTACACCTTC
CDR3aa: CASSLGYSGSWGYTF

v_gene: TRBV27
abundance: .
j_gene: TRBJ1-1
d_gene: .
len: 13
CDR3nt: TGTGCCAGCAGTTTCACGGGGGGCGCTGAAGCTTTCTTT
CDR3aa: CASSFTGGAEAFF

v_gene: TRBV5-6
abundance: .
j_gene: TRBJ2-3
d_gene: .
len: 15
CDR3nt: TGTGCCAGCAGCATTAGACAGGCGAGCACAGATACGCAGTATTTT
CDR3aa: CASSIRQASTDTQYF

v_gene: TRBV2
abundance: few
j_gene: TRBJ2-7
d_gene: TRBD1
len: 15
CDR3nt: TGTGCCAGCAGAAGCTGGGACAGGGGGACCTACGAGCAGTACTTC
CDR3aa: CASRSWDRGTYEQYF

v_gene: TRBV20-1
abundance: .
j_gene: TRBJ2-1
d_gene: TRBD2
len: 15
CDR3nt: TGCAGTGCGAGTAGCGGGGGAAGCTCCTACAATGAGCAGTTCTTC
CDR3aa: CSASSGGSSYNEQFF

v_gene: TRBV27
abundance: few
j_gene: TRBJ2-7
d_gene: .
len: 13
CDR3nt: TGTGCCAGCAGTTTGAGCGAATCCTACGAGCAGTACTTC
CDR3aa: CASSLSESYEQYF

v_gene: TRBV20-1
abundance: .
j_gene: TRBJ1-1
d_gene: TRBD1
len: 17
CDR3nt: TGCAGTGCTAGAGATCTGCAGGGGGCTGGTTGGGTTACTGAAGCTTTCTTT
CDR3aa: CSARDLQGAGWVTEAFF

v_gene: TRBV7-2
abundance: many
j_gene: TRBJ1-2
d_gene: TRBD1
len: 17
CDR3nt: TGTGCCAGCAGCTCCCATCTGGGGGGACAGGTCAACTATGGCTACACCTTC
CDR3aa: CASSSHLGGQVNYGYTF

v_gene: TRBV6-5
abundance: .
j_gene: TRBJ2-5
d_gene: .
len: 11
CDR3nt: TGTGCCAGCAATTACCCGGGGACCCAGTACTTC
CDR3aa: CASNYPGTQYF

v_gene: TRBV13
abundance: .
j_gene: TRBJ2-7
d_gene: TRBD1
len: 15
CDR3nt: TGTGCCAGCAGCAGTTACAGGGGGCCCTACAATGAGCAGTACTTC
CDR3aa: CASSSYRGPYNEQYF

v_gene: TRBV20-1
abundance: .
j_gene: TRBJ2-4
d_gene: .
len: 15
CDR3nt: TGCAGTGCTAGAGACCTATACGGGGATCGGGACATTCAGTACTTC
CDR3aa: CSARDLYGDRDIQYF

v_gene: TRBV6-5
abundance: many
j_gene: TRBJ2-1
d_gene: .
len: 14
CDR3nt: TGTGCCAGCAGTCAGACTGACTCCTACAATGAGCAGTTCTTC
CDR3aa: CASSQTDSYNEQFF

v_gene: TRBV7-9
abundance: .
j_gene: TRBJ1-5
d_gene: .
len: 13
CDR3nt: TGTGCCAGCAGCGGACAGAGCAATCAGCCCCAGCATTTT
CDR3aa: CASSGQSNQPQHF

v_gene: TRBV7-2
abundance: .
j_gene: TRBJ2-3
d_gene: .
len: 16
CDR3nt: TGTGCCAGCAGCTTAGGGGTTCCCCTCGGCACAGATACGCAGTATTTT
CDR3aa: CASSLGVPLGTDTQYF

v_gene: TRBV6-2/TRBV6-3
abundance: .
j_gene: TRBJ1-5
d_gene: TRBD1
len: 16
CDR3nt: TGTGCCAGCAGTTACTCGATGTTGCAGGGGGATCAGCCCCAGCATTTT
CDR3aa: CASSYSMLQGDQPQHF

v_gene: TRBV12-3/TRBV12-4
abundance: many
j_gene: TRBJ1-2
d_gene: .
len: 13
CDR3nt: TGTGCCAGCATTCGGCCTGCTAACTATGGCTACACCTTC
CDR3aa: CASIRPANYGYTF

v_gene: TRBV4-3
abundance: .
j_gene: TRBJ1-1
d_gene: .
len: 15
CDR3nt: TGCGCCAGCAGCCTTCGTACAGGGATCAACACTGAAGCTTTCTTT
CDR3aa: CASSLRTGINTEAFF

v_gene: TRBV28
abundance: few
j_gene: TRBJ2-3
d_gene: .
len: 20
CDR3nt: TGTGCCAGCAGTGTTGGTGACGGACGGGTTTCCTCATCTAGCACAGATACGCAGTATTTT
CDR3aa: CASSVGDGRVSSSSTDTQYF

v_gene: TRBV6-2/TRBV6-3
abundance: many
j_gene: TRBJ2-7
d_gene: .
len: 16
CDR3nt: TGTGCCAGCAGTTACTCGAAGAGAAAGGGAGCCTACGAGCAGTACTTC
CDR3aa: CASSYSKRKGAYEQYF

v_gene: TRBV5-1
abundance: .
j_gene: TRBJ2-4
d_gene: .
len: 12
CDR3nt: TGCGCCAGCAGCACTGGACGGGGAGTTCAGTACTTC
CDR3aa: CASSTGRGVQYF

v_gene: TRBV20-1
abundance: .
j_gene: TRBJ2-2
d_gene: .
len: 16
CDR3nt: TGCAGTGCTAGAGATATAGGGCGGGACCTTACCGGGGAGCTGTTTTTT
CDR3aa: CSARDIGRDLTGELFF

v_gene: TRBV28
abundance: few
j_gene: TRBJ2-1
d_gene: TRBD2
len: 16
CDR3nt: TGTGCCAGCAACTTATTAGCGGGCGACCTATACAATGAGCAGTTCTTC
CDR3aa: CASNLLAGDLYNEQFF

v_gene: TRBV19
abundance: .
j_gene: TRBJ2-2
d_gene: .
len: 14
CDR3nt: TGTGCCAGTAGTACGACAGGGAACACCGGGGAGCTGTTTTTT
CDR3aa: CASSTTGNTGELFF

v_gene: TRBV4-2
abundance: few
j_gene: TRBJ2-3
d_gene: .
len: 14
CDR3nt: TGTGCCAGCAGCCAAGCTATAGGCACAGATACGCAGTATTTT
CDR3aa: CASSQAIGTDTQYF

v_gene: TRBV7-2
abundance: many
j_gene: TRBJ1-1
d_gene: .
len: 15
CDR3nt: TGTGCCAGCAGCATGGGGACCACACAACGCACTGAAGCTTTCTTT
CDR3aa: CASSMGTTQRTEAFF

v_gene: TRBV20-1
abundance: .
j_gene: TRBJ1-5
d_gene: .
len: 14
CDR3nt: TGCAGTGCCGTTTTGTGGGATAGCAATCAGCCCCAGCATTTT
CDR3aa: CSAVLWDSNQPQHF

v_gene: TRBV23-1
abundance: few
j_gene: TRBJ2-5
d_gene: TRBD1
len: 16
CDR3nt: TGCGCCAGCAGTCTTTACCGGGACAGGATTCAAGAGACCCAGTACTTC
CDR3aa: CASSLYRDRIQETQYF

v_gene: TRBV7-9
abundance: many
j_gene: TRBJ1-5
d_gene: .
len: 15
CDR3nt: TGTGCCAGCAGCACGTCCGGGTCCCGCAATCAGCCCCAGCATTTT
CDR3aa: CASSTSGSRNQPQHF

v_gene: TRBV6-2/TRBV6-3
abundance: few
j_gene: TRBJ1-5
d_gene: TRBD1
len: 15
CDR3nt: TGTGCCAGCAGTGACCGGGACAGGACCCATCAGCCCCAGCATTTT
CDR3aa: CASSDRDRTHQPQHF

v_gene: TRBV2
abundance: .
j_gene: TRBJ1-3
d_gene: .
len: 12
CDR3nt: TGTGCCAGCATCGAGGGGAGAAACACCATATATTTT
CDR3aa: CASIEGRNTIYF

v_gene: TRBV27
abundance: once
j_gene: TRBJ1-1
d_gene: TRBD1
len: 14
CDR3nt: TGTGCCAGCAGTTTATCGGGGGGGACAGACGAAGCTTTCTTT
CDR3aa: CASSLSGGTDEAFF

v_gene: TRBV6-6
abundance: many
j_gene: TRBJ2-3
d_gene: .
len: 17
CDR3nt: TGTGCCAGCAGTTACTCTCGCGGGGGCGCTAGCACAGATACGCAGTATTTT
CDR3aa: CASSYSRGGASTDTQYF

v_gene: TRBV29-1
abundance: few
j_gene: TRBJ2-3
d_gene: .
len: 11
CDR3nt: TGCAGCGTGCGTTCATCGGGTACGCAGTATTTT
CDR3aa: CSVRSSGTQYF